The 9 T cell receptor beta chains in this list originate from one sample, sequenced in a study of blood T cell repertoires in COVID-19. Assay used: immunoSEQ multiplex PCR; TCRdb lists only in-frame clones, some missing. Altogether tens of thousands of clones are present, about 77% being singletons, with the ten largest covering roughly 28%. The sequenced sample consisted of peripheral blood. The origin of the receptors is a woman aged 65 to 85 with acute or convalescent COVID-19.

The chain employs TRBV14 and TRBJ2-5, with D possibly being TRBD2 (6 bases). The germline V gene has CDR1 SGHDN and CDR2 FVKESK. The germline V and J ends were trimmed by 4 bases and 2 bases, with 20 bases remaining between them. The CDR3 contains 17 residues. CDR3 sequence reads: CASSPGYEISGQETQYF. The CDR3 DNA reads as TGTGCCAGCAGCCCAGGGTATGAAATTAGCGGACAAGAGACCCAGTACTTC.

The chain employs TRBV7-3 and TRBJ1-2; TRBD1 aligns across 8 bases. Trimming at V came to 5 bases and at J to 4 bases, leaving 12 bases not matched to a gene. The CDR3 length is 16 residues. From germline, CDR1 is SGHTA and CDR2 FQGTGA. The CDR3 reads CASSPQGPGQGYGYTF. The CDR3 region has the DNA TGTGCCAGCAGCCCGCAGGGTCCTGGACAGGGCTATGGCTACACCTTC.

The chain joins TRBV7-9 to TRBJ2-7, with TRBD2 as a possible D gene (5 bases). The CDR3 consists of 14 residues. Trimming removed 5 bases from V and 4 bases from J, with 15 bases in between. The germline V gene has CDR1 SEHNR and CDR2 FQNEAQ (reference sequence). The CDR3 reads CASSPGLGDYEQYF. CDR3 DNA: TGTGCCAGCAGCCCCGGACTTGGGGATTACGAGCAGTACTTC. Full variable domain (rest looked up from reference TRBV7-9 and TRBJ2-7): DTGVSQNPRHKITKRGQNVTFRCDPISEHNRLYWYRQTLGQGPEFLTYFQNEAQLEKSRLLSDRFSAERPKGSFSTLEIQRTEQGDSAMYLCASSPGLGDYEQYFGPGTRLTVT.

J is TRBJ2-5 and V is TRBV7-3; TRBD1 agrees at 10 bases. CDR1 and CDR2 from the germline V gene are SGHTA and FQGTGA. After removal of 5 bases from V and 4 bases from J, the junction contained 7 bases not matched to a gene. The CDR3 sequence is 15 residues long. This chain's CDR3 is CASSLGTGDSETQYF. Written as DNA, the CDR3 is TGTGCCAGCAGCCTCGGGACAGGGGATTCAGAGACCCAGTACTTC.

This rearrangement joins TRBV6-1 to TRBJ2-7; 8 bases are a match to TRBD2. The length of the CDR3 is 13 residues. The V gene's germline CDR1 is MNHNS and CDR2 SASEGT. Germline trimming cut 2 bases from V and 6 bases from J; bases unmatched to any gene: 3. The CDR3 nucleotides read TGTGCCAGCAGTGAACTTACTAGCGGCGAGCAGTACTTC. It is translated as CASSELTSGEQYF.

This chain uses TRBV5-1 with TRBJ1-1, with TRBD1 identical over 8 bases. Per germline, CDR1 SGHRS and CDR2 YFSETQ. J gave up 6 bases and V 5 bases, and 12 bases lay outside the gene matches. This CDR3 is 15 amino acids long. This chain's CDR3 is CASRQAGQVNAEAFF. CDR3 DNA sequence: TGCGCCAGCAGGCAAGCGGGACAGGTCAACGCTGAAGCTTTCTTT.

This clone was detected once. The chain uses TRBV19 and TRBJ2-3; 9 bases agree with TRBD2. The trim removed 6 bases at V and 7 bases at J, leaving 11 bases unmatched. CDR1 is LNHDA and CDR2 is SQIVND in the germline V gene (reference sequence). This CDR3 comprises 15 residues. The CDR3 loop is CASSETAGGIHTQYF. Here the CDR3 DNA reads TGTGCCAGTAGCGAAACAGCGGGAGGTATCCATACGCAGTATTTT.

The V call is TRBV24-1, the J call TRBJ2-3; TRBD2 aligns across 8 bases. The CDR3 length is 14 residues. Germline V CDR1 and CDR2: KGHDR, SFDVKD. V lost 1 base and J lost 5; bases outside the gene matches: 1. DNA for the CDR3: TGTGCCACCAGTGATTTTCTAGCGGGAGATACGCAGTATTTT. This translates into CATSDFLAGDTQYF.

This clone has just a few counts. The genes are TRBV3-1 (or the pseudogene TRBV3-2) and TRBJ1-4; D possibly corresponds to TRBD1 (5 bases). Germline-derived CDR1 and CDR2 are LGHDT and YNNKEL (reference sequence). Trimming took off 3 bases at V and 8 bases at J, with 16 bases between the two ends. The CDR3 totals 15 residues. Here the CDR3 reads CASSQRGGVSEKLFF. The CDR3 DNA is TGTGCCAGCAGCCAGCGGGGGGGGGTCAGCGAAAAACTGTTTTTT.